The clone carrying this T cell receptor (beta chain) has only a few counts. The trim removed 1 base at V and 0 bases at J, leaving 9 bases unmatched. CDR1 is KGHSH and CDR2 is LQKENI in the germline V gene. The CDR3 has 19 residues. The entry originates in a study of identical twins. TCRdb reprocessed the 5' RACE reads with MiXCR, giving one entry per CDR3 protein. The sample yields around 340,000 distinct CDR3 sequences, around an eighth seen once. This sample was shared with a second study, whose subject was yellow fever vaccine responses in identical twins.

The chain recombines TRBV18 with TRBJ2-1; 10 nucleotides agree with TRBD2. The sequenced sample consisted of CD8+ T cells sorted from blood. The receptor was isolated from a young woman in good health. CDR3 nucleotides: TGTGCCAGCTCACCACGGGCTAGCGGGGGCTCAAGCTCCTACAATGAGCAGTTCTTC. It encodes CASSPRASGGSSSYNEQFF. Full variable domain (rest looked up from reference TRBV18 and TRBJ2-1): NAGVMQNPRHLVRRRGQEARLRCSPMKGHSHVYWYRQLPEEGLKFMVYLQKENIIDESGMPKERFSAEFPKEGPSILRIQQVVRGDSAAYFCASSPRASGGSSSYNEQFFGPGTRLTVL.